This is a list of T cell receptor beta chains from one sample in a study of OX40 agonist ivuxolimab in advanced cancers. TCRdb's table, derived via immunoSEQ multiplex PCR, lists solely in-frame clones and lacks some. The table includes 65,000 to 100,000 clones, 80% to 95% detected once. Sequenced material: CD4+ or CD8+ T cells sorted from blood, taken in a trial of the OX40 agonist ivuxolimab. These receptors were obtained from an adult with an advanced solid tumor such as melanoma, head and neck, liver or kidney cancer. CDR3s include the opening cysteine and the closing phenylalanine or tryptophan. A D gene is named only where the DNA matches it firmly. Size tells how often a clone was seen (once, few, many) or the class of an expanded clone, and some rows leave it out.

clone_size: -; v_call: TRBV11-2; d_call: TRBD2; j_call: TRBJ2-1; cdr3_nt: TGTGCCAGCAGCTTAGCTATAACTAGCGGGAGGGCTGAGCAGTTCTTC; cdr3_aa: CASSLAITSGRAEQFF
clone_size: -; v_call: TRBV10-1; d_call: TRBD2; j_call: TRBJ2-1; cdr3_nt: TGCGCCAGCAGTCCTACGGTCCCGGGACTAGCGGGAGGGACCTACAATGAGCAGTTCTTC; cdr3_aa: CASSPTVPGLAGGTYNEQFF
clone_size: -; v_call: TRBV19; d_call: -; j_call: TRBJ2-7; cdr3_nt: TGTGCCAGTAGTTTAGAGGGATCCCCCCACTACGAGCAGTACTTC; cdr3_aa: CASSLEGSPHYEQYF
clone_size: once; v_call: TRBV5-1; d_call: -; j_call: TRBJ1-4; cdr3_nt: TGCGCCAGCAGCTTGGGGGTTGGGGATAAACTGTTTTTT; cdr3_aa: CASSLGVGDKLFF
clone_size: -; v_call: TRBV30; d_call: -; j_call: TRBJ2-3; cdr3_nt: TGTGCAACTGACAGAGCAGATACGCAGTATTTT; cdr3_aa: CATDRADTQYF
clone_size: -; v_call: TRBV6-1; d_call: -; j_call: TRBJ2-7; cdr3_nt: TGTGCCAGCAGTGGGGGCAGCCAGGAAGAGCAGTACTTC; cdr3_aa: CASSGGSQEEQYF
clone_size: -; v_call: TRBV6-6; d_call: -; j_call: TRBJ2-7; cdr3_nt: TGTGCCAGCAGTTACTTGGGCAGGGGGGACGAGCAGTACTTC; cdr3_aa: CASSYLGRGDEQYF
clone_size: -; v_call: TRBV9; d_call: -; j_call: TRBJ2-3; cdr3_nt: TGTGCCAGCAGCGCACGCTTAACTAGCACAGATACGCAGTATTTT; cdr3_aa: CASSARLTSTDTQYF
clone_size: -; v_call: TRBV14; d_call: TRBD2; j_call: TRBJ2-1; cdr3_nt: TGTGCCAGCAACCCCGTGCCGGGGACTAGCGGGAGGTACAATGAGCAGTTCTTC; cdr3_aa: CASNPVPGTSGRYNEQFF
clone_size: -; v_call: TRBV11-2; d_call: -; j_call: TRBJ1-2; cdr3_nt: TGTGCCAGCAGCTTAGACCAGGGCTACTATGGCTACACCTTC; cdr3_aa: CASSLDQGYYGYTF
clone_size: -; v_call: TRBV15; d_call: -; j_call: TRBJ1-1; cdr3_nt: TGTGCCACCAGCCGGAGTTTCATGAACACTGAAGCTTTCTTT; cdr3_aa: CATSRSFMNTEAFF
clone_size: -; v_call: TRBV5-1; d_call: -; j_call: TRBJ2-3; cdr3_nt: TGCGCCAGCAGCTTGCAGGCGGGCCCAGCACCGCAGTATTTT; cdr3_aa: CASSLQAGPAPQYF
clone_size: -; v_call: TRBV29-1; d_call: TRBD2; j_call: TRBJ2-3; cdr3_nt: TGCAGCGTTTCTAGCGGGAGGTTAGATACGCAGTATTTT; cdr3_aa: CSVSSGRLDTQYF
clone_size: -; v_call: TRBV12-5; d_call: -; j_call: TRBJ2-7; cdr3_nt: TGTGCTAGTGGTTTGTGGCCCGGGACCCCTTACGAGCAGTACTTC; cdr3_aa: CASGLWPGTPYEQYF
clone_size: -; v_call: TRBV28; d_call: TRBD1; j_call: TRBJ1-2; cdr3_nt: TGTGCCAGCAGTTTGGAGACAGGGAGAGAGAATGGCTACACCTTC; cdr3_aa: CASSLETGRENGYTF
clone_size: -; v_call: TRBV5-1; d_call: -; j_call: TRBJ2-5; cdr3_nt: TGCGCCAGCAGCCTGGACGGACAGCGAGGGGGGACCCAGTACTTC; cdr3_aa: CASSLDGQRGGTQYF
clone_size: -; v_call: TRBV2; d_call: TRBD2; j_call: TRBJ2-3; cdr3_nt: TGTGCCAGCACAGGGACTAGCGGGTTCACAGATACGCAGTATTTT; cdr3_aa: CASTGTSGFTDTQYF